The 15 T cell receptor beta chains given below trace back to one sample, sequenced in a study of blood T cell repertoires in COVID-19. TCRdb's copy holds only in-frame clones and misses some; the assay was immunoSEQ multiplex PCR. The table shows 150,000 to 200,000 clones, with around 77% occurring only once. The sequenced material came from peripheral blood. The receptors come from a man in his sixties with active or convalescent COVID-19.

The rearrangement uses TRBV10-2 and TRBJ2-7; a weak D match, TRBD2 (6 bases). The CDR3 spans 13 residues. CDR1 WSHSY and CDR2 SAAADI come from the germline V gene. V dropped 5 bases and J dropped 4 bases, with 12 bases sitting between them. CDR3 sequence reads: CASSRDRGYEQYF. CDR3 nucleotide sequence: TGCGCCAGCAGTCGGGACCGGGGGTACGAGCAGTACTTC.

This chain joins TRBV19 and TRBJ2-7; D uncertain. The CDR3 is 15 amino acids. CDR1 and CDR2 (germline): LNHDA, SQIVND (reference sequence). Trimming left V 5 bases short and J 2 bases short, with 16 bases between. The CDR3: CASSAGWFTPYEQYF. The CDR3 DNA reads TGTGCCAGTAGTGCCGGTTGGTTTACCCCCTACGAGCAGTACTTC.

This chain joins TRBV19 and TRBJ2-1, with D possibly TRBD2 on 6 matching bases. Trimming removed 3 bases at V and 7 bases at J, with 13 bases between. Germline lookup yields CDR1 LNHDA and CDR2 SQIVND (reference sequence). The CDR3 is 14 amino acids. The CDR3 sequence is CASSIRGGGNEQFF. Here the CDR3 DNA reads TGTGCCAGTAGTATTAGGGGAGGAGGAAATGAGCAGTTCTTC.

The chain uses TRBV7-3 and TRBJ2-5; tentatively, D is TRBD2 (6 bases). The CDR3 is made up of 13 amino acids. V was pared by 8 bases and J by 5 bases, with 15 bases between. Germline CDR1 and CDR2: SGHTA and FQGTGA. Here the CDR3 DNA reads TGTGCCAGCTCAGGGCGGGGAGAGGAGACCCAGTACTTC. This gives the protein CASSGRGEETQYF.

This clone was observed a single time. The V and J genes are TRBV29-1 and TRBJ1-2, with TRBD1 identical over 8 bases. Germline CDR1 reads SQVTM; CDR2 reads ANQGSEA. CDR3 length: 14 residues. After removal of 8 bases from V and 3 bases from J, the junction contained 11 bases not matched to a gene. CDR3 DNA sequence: TGCAGCCCACCAAAGACAGGGGAGGACTATGGCTACACCTTC. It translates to CSPPKTGEDYGYTF.

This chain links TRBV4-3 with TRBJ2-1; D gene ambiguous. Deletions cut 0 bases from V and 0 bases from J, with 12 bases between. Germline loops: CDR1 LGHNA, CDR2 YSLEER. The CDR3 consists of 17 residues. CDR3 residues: CASSQDIALSSYNEQFF. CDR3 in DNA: TGCGCCAGCAGCCAAGATATTGCACTAAGCTCCTACAATGAGCAGTTCTTC.

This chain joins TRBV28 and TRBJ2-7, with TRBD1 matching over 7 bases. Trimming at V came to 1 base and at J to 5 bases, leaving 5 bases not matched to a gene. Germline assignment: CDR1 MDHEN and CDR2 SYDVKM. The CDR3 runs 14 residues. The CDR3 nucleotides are TGTGCCAGCAGTTTATCCGACAGGGACGACGAGCAGTACTTC. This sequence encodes CASSLSDRDDEQYF.

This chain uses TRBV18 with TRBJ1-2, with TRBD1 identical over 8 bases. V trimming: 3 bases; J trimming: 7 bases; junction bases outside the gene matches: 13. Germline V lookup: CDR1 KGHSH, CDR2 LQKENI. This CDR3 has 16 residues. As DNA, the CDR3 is TGTGCCAGCTCACCCATACTCGGACAGGGAGAACGTGGCTACACCTTC. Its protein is CASSPILGQGERGYTF.

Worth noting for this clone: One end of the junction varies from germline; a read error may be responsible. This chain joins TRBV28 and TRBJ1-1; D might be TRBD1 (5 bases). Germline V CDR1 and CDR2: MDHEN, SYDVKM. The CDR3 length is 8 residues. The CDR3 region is CATTGGYF. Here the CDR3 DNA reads TGTGCCACCACGGGGGGGTACTTT. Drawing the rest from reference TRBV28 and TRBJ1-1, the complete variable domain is DVKVTQSSRYLVKRTGEKVFLECVQDMDHENMFWYRQDPGLGLRLIYFSYDVKMKEKGDIPEGYSVSREKKERFSLILESASTNQTSMYLCATTGGYFGQGTRLTVV.

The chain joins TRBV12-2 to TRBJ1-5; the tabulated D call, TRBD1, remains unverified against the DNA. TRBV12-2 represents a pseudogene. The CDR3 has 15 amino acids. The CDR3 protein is CASRLSGYSNQPQHF. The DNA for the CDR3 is TGTGCAAGTCGCTTGTCAGGGTATAGCAATCAGCCCCAGCATTTT.

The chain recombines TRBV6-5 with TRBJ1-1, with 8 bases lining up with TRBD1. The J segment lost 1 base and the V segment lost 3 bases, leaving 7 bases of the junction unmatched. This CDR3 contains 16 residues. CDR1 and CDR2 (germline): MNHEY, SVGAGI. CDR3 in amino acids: CASSYGSTGANTEAFF. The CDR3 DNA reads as TGTGCCAGCAGTTATGGGTCGACAGGGGCGAACACTGAAGCTTTCTTT.

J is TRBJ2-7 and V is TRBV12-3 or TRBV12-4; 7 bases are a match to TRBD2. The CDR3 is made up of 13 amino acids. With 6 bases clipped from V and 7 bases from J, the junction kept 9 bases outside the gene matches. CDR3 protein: CASRYGGLGEQYF. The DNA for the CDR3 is TGTGCCAGCAGATACGGGGGGTTGGGAGAGCAGTACTTC.

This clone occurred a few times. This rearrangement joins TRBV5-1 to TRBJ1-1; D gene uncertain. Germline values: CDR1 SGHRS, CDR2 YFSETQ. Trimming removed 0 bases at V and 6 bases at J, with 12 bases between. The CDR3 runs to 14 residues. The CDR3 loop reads CASSLGHREAEAFF. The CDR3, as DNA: TGCGCCAGCAGCTTGGGACACCGGGAGGCTGAAGCTTTCTTT.

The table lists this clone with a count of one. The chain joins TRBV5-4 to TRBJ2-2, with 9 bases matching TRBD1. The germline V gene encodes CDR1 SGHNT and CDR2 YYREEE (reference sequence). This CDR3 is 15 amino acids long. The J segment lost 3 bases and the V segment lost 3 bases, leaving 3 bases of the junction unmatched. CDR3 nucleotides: TGTGCCAGCAGCTCCAACAGGGGGCACACCGGGGAGCTGTTTTTT. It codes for CASSSNRGHTGELFF.

The chain's CDR3 is CASSQTPGTGGEQYF. The CDR3 nucleotides read TGTGCCAGCAGCCAGACACCCGGGACAGGGGGAGAGCAGTACTTC. J is TRBJ2-7 and V is TRBV11-3, with TRBD1 identical over 11 bases. This CDR3 comprises 15 residues. V lost 5 bases and J lost 7; bases outside the gene matches: 10. The V gene's germline CDR1 is SGHNT and CDR2 YENEEA.